Listed below are T cell receptor beta chains from one sample, sequenced in a study of T cell responses to AZD1222 COVID-19 vaccine. Clones were sequenced by immunoSEQ multiplex PCR, and TCRdb holds only the in-frame ones, with some missing. Here the sample spans some 170,000 clones, 90% to 95% being singletons. The sample consisted of peripheral blood, taken 28 days after the second AZD1222 dose. All receptors derive from an adult who received the AZD1222 COVID-19 vaccine. Both conserved end residues are part of each CDR3. Fields, in order: CDR3 length, D gene, J gene, clone size, V gene, CDR3 protein, CDR3 DNA. D genes are given only for firm matches. Clone sizes are given selectively: once, few, many, or a class where the clone is expanded.

cdr3_length: 16; d_call: TRBD2; j_call: TRBJ2-5; clone_size: .; v_call: TRBV3-1/TRBV3-2; cdr3_aa: CASSQRGGAVGETQYF; cdr3_nt: TGTGCCAGCAGCCAACGCGGGGGGGCCGTCGGAGAGACCCAGTACTTC
cdr3_length: 14; d_call: TRBD1; j_call: TRBJ1-4; clone_size: .; v_call: TRBV7-9; cdr3_aa: CASSFRQGNEKLFF; cdr3_nt: TGTGCCAGCAGCTTTCGACAGGGTAATGAAAAACTGTTTTTT
cdr3_length: 15; d_call: TRBD1; j_call: TRBJ1-5; clone_size: .; v_call: TRBV7-8; cdr3_aa: CASSLRQGWNQPQHF; cdr3_nt: TGTGCCAGCAGCTTAAGACAGGGATGGAATCAGCCCCAGCATTTT
cdr3_length: 14; d_call: TRBD1; j_call: TRBJ2-7; clone_size: .; v_call: TRBV6-1; cdr3_aa: CASSESRTGYEQYF; cdr3_nt: TGTGCCAGCAGTGAGTCCAGGACAGGCTACGAGCAGTACTTC
cdr3_length: 15; d_call: .; j_call: TRBJ2-7; clone_size: .; v_call: TRBV7-2; cdr3_aa: CASSSQGGGSGEQYF; cdr3_nt: TGTGCCAGCAGCTCCCAGGGGGGCGGATCCGGCGAGCAGTACTTC
cdr3_length: 12; d_call: .; j_call: TRBJ2-7; clone_size: .; v_call: TRBV5-1; cdr3_aa: CASRATDYEQYF; cdr3_nt: TGCGCCAGCAGAGCCACGGACTACGAGCAGTACTTC
cdr3_length: 15; d_call: .; j_call: TRBJ2-7; clone_size: .; v_call: TRBV27; cdr3_aa: CASSLGFGATYEQYF; cdr3_nt: TGTGCCAGCAGTTTGGGGTTCGGGGCCACCTACGAGCAGTACTTC
cdr3_length: 15; d_call: .; j_call: TRBJ1-2; clone_size: .; v_call: TRBV7-2; cdr3_aa: CASSFYQIANYGYTF; cdr3_nt: TGTGCCAGCAGTTTTTACCAGATAGCTAACTATGGCTACACCTTC
cdr3_length: 14; d_call: .; j_call: TRBJ1-1; clone_size: .; v_call: TRBV29-1; cdr3_aa: CSVVGQGVNTEAFF; cdr3_nt: TGCAGCGTTGTTGGGCAGGGTGTGAACACTGAAGCTTTCTTT
cdr3_length: 14; d_call: .; j_call: TRBJ2-7; clone_size: .; v_call: TRBV3-1/TRBV3-2; cdr3_aa: CASSQGTFSYEQYF; cdr3_nt: TGTGCCAGCAGCCAGGGGACATTTTCCTACGAGCAGTACTTC
cdr3_length: 14; d_call: .; j_call: TRBJ2-5; clone_size: few; v_call: TRBV18; cdr3_aa: CASSPRQREETQYF; cdr3_nt: TGTGCCAGCTCACCACGGCAGCGGGAAGAGACCCAGTACTTC
cdr3_length: 15; d_call: .; j_call: TRBJ2-3; clone_size: .; v_call: TRBV5-1; cdr3_aa: CASSFSPLGTDTQYF; cdr3_nt: TGCGCCAGCAGCTTCTCTCCACTTGGGACAGATACGCAGTATTTT
cdr3_length: 16; d_call: TRBD2; j_call: TRBJ2-1; clone_size: .; v_call: TRBV7-6; cdr3_aa: CASSLVASGAYNEQFF; cdr3_nt: TGTGCCAGCAGCTTAGTCGCTAGCGGGGCCTACAATGAGCAGTTCTTC
cdr3_length: 14; d_call: TRBD1; j_call: TRBJ1-5; clone_size: .; v_call: TRBV10-3; cdr3_aa: CAISAATGGRPQHF; cdr3_nt: TGTGCCATCAGTGCAGCGACAGGGGGCCGGCCCCAGCATTTT
cdr3_length: 13; d_call: .; j_call: TRBJ2-1; clone_size: once; v_call: TRBV5-6; cdr3_aa: CASSRTLANEQFF; cdr3_nt: TGTGCCAGCAGCCGGACTTTGGCCAATGAGCAGTTCTTC
cdr3_length: 13; d_call: .; j_call: TRBJ1-2; clone_size: .; v_call: TRBV9; cdr3_aa: CASSSGRDYGYTF; cdr3_nt: TGTGCCAGCAGCTCGGGACGGGACTATGGCTACACCTTC
cdr3_length: 14; d_call: TRBD2; j_call: TRBJ2-1; clone_size: once; v_call: TRBV10-1; cdr3_aa: CASSDTSGRGEQFF; cdr3_nt: TGCGCCAGCAGCGACACTAGCGGAAGGGGTGAGCAGTTCTTC
cdr3_length: 16; d_call: TRBD1; j_call: TRBJ1-3; clone_size: .; v_call: TRBV18; cdr3_aa: CASAGTAAFSGNTIYF; cdr3_nt: TGTGCCAGCGCCGGGACAGCGGCTTTCTCTGGAAACACCATATATTTT
cdr3_length: 14; d_call: .; j_call: TRBJ2-7; clone_size: .; v_call: TRBV29-1; cdr3_aa: CSVLGGPTAYEQYF; cdr3_nt: TGCAGCGTTTTGGGGGGACCTACGGCCTACGAGCAGTACTTC
cdr3_length: 13; d_call: .; j_call: TRBJ1-3; clone_size: .; v_call: TRBV30; cdr3_aa: CAWSSASGNTIYF; cdr3_nt: TGTGCCTGGAGCTCGGCCTCTGGAAACACCATATATTTT
cdr3_length: 15; d_call: .; j_call: TRBJ1-5; clone_size: .; v_call: TRBV9; cdr3_aa: CASSVGGDSNQPQHF; cdr3_nt: TGTGCCAGCAGCGTAGGAGGGGATAGCAATCAGCCCCAGCATTTT
cdr3_length: 14; d_call: .; j_call: TRBJ2-3; clone_size: .; v_call: TRBV7-2; cdr3_aa: CASRVSPQLDTQYF; cdr3_nt: TGTGCCAGCAGGGTAAGCCCCCAGCTGGATACGCAGTATTTT
cdr3_length: 15; d_call: TRBD1; j_call: TRBJ2-1; clone_size: .; v_call: TRBV6-6; cdr3_aa: CASSKTGGVYNEQFF; cdr3_nt: TGTGCCAGCAGTAAGACAGGGGGCGTTTACAATGAGCAGTTCTTC
cdr3_length: 15; d_call: .; j_call: TRBJ1-1; clone_size: .; v_call: TRBV5-4; cdr3_aa: CASSQVGGASTEAFF; cdr3_nt: TGTGCCAGCAGCCAGGTGGGGGGGGCGAGCACTGAAGCTTTCTTT
cdr3_length: 14; d_call: .; j_call: TRBJ1-1; clone_size: once; v_call: TRBV19; cdr3_aa: CASSILGGSTEAFF; cdr3_nt: TGTGCCAGTAGTATTCTAGGGGGAAGCACTGAAGCTTTCTTT
cdr3_length: 16; d_call: .; j_call: TRBJ2-3; clone_size: .; v_call: TRBV3-1/TRBV3-2; cdr3_aa: CASSQDIWTSTDTQYF; cdr3_nt: TGTGCCAGCAGCCAAGATATCTGGACCAGCACAGATACGCAGTATTTT
cdr3_length: 12; d_call: .; j_call: TRBJ2-1; clone_size: .; v_call: TRBV19; cdr3_aa: CASSGRLNEQFF; cdr3_nt: TGTGCCAGTAGTGGTCGGCTTAATGAGCAGTTCTTC
cdr3_length: 16; d_call: TRBD1; j_call: TRBJ1-4; clone_size: .; v_call: TRBV5-1; cdr3_aa: CASSLGPTGGHEKLFF; cdr3_nt: TGCGCCAGCAGCTTGGGCCCGACAGGGGGCCATGAAAAACTGTTTTTT
cdr3_length: 15; d_call: TRBD1; j_call: TRBJ2-4; clone_size: .; v_call: TRBV7-9; cdr3_aa: CASSPHGTGLIIQYF; cdr3_nt: TGTGCCAGCAGCCCCCACGGGACAGGGTTAATCATTCAGTACTTC
cdr3_length: 14; d_call: .; j_call: TRBJ2-7; clone_size: .; v_call: TRBV11-2; cdr3_aa: CASSLGEGMYEQYF; cdr3_nt: TGTGCCAGCAGCTTAGGGGAAGGGATGTACGAGCAGTACTTC
cdr3_length: 13; d_call: .; j_call: TRBJ1-6; clone_size: medium-sized; v_call: TRBV6-1; cdr3_aa: CASSESSNSPLHF; cdr3_nt: TGTGCCAGCAGTGAATCTAGCAATTCACCCCTCCACTTT
cdr3_length: 18; d_call: .; j_call: TRBJ1-1; clone_size: .; v_call: TRBV5-5; cdr3_aa: CASSFFGPYLYQNTEAFF; cdr3_nt: TGTGCCAGCAGCTTCTTTGGACCCTATCTATACCAGAACACTGAAGCTTTCTTT
cdr3_length: 14; d_call: .; j_call: TRBJ1-1; clone_size: .; v_call: TRBV6-5; cdr3_aa: CASSVQGRVTEAFF; cdr3_nt: TGTGCCAGCAGCGTACAGGGTAGGGTTACTGAAGCTTTCTTT
cdr3_length: 14; d_call: .; j_call: TRBJ1-2; clone_size: .; v_call: TRBV5-4; cdr3_aa: CASSLRTVNYGYTF; cdr3_nt: TGTGCCAGCAGCTTACGGACAGTTAACTATGGCTACACCTTC
cdr3_length: 14; d_call: .; j_call: TRBJ1-3; clone_size: .; v_call: TRBV6-5; cdr3_aa: CASSLTVSGNTIYF; cdr3_nt: TGTGCCAGCAGTCTGACCGTTTCTGGAAACACCATATATTTT
cdr3_length: 16; d_call: TRBD2; j_call: TRBJ2-1; clone_size: .; v_call: TRBV5-1; cdr3_aa: CASSLEGGGADNEQFF; cdr3_nt: TGCGCCAGCAGCTTGGAAGGCGGGGGGGCTGACAATGAGCAGTTCTTC
cdr3_length: 14; d_call: .; j_call: TRBJ1-3; clone_size: once; v_call: TRBV6-1; cdr3_aa: CASSGAFSGNTIYF; cdr3_nt: TGTGCCAGCAGTGGAGCCTTCTCTGGAAACACCATATATTTT
cdr3_length: 15; d_call: .; j_call: TRBJ2-1; clone_size: once; v_call: TRBV5-1; cdr3_aa: CASSFYKSSYNEQFF; cdr3_nt: TGCGCCAGCAGCTTCTACAAGAGCTCCTACAATGAGCAGTTCTTC
cdr3_length: 14; d_call: .; j_call: TRBJ2-7; clone_size: once; v_call: TRBV4-1; cdr3_aa: CASSPAGQAYEQYF; cdr3_nt: TGCGCCAGCAGCCCCGCAGGACAAGCCTACGAGCAGTACTTC
cdr3_length: 16; d_call: .; j_call: TRBJ2-1; clone_size: .; v_call: TRBV19; cdr3_aa: CASSPWDPSSYNEQFF; cdr3_nt: TGTGCCAGTAGTCCATGGGACCCTAGCTCCTACAATGAGCAGTTCTTC
cdr3_length: 14; d_call: TRBD1; j_call: TRBJ1-1; clone_size: .; v_call: TRBV11-2; cdr3_aa: CASSFIEGAAEAFF; cdr3_nt: TGTGCCAGCAGCTTTATTGAGGGGGCCGCTGAAGCTTTCTTT
cdr3_length: 12; d_call: .; j_call: TRBJ2-7; clone_size: .; v_call: TRBV19; cdr3_aa: CASRSESYEQYF; cdr3_nt: TGTGCCAGCCGTAGCGAGTCCTACGAGCAGTACTTC
cdr3_length: 13; d_call: .; j_call: TRBJ2-7; clone_size: once; v_call: TRBV19; cdr3_aa: CASSPDGWSEQYF; cdr3_nt: TGTGCCAGTAGCCCGGACGGGTGGAGCGAGCAGTACTTC